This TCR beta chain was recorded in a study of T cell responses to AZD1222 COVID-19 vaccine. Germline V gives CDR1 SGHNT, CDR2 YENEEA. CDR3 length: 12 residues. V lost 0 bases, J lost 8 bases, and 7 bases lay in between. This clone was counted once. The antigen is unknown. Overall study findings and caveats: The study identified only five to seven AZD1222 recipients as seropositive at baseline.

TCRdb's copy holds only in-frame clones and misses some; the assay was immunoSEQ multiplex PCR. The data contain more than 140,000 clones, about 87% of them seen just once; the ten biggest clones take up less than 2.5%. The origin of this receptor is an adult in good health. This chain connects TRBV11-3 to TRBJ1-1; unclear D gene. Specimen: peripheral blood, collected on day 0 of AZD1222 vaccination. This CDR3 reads CASSLETAEAFF. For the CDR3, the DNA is TGTGCCAGCAGCTTAGAGACTGCCGAAGCTTTCTTT.